The T cell receptor (beta chain) under discussion was sequenced for a study of Graves' ophthalmopathy and Graves' hyperthyroidism. V lost 6 bases and J lost 0; bases outside the gene matches: 14. In germline, CDR1 is SGHTA, CDR2 FQGNSA. This CDR3 spans 18 amino acids. General observations from the study: Discriminating ophthalmopathy from stable hyperthyroidism, a 13-signature model attained a sensitivity of about 89% and a specificity of 80% to 82%.

Other autoimmune diseases, uncontrolled infections, pregnancy or lactation excluded patients from enrollment. For repertoire sequencing, the TCR beta CDR3 regions were amplified from RNA transcripts. Following a first-round RT-PCR that used HTBI primers, a second-round multiplex PCR was carried out. TCRdb reprocessed the multiplex PCR reads via MiXCR and lists one record per CDR3 protein. The table includes roughly 1.1 million distinct CDR3 sequences, 36% detected once. Turning to this clonotype: Its antigen remains unidentified.

The specimen sequenced was peripheral blood or thyroid tissue (not recorded which). This sequence originates from an adult man with Graves' hyperthyroidism. The rearrangement uses TRBV7-2 and TRBJ2-5, with 9 positions matching TRBD2. CDR3 nucleotides: TGTGCCAGCAGTGCTGACCTTCCACTAGCGGGCAACCAAGAGACCCAGTACTTC. Its protein product is CASSADLPLAGNQETQYF.